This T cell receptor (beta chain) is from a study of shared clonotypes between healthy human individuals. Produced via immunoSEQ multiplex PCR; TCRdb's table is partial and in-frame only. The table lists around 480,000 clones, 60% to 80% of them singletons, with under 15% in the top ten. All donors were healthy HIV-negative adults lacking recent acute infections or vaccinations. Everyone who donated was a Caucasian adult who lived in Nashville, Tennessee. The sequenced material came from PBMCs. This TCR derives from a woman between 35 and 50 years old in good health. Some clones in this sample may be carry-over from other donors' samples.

CDR3 sequence (DNA): TGCGCCAGCAGCTTGGGCCGGGGACGGGAAATTCAGTACTTC. The encoded protein is CASSLGRGREIQYF. This chain connects TRBV5-1 to TRBJ2-4; D could derive from TRBD1 or TRBD2 (5 bases each). The CDR3 is 14 residues long. Germline V gene data show CDR1 as SGHRS and CDR2 as YFSETQ. V lost 0 bases and J 10 bases, leaving 14 bases between the germline ends. Full variable domain (remainder filled in from reference TRBV5-1 and TRBJ2-4): KAGVTQTPRYLIKTRGQQVTLSCSPISGHRSVSWYQQTPGQGLQFLFEYFSETQRNKGNFPGRFSGRQFSNSRSEMNVSTLELGDSALYLCASSLGRGREIQYFGAGTRLSVL.